This record looks at one TCR beta chain sequence and its context. Its antigen is undetermined. The data stem from a study of cytomegalovirus exposure and HLA in healthy donors. Broader study findings: Cytomegalovirus status, reportedly, was diagnosed with high specificity and sensitivity by the classifier. As a later analysis showed, several of the most significant clusters appeared to be linked to common viral pathogens. Under in vitro conditions, a few CMV-associated chains were confirmed as specific for CMV antigens.

PCR employed 60 Vbeta and 13 Jbeta primers. In the source study's methods: Unique TCR beta chains numbered roughly 83 million in a later analysis, with 10 million to 14 million shared. Assay used: immunoSEQ multiplex PCR; TCRdb lists only in-frame clones, some missing. That table gives V, J and clone size, and the DNA gave D and trimming. Of 120,000 to 150,000 clones in the sample, 80% to 90% are singletons; the top ten hold approximately 4.2%. The germline CDR1 and CDR2 sequences are SGHRS and YFSETQ. CDR3 length: 14 amino acids. With 2 bases removed from V and 2 bases from J, the gap between germline ends came to 10 bases.

The source material was PBMCs. The chain has TRBV5-1 and TRBJ2-5, with D possibly being TRBD2 (6 bases). The clonotype comes from a middle-aged woman in good health and CMV-seropositive. The CDR3 is CASSFGTQQETQYF. CDR3 coding DNA: TGCGCCAGCAGCTTCGGGACTCAGCAAGAGACCCAGTACTTC.